These T cell receptor beta chains were read from a single sample in a study of T-cell reconstitution after alpha-beta-depleted transplantation in children. From the PCR reads, TCRdb called clonotypes with MiXCR, one entry per CDR3 protein. This table holds 490,000 or so distinct CDR3 sequences, approximately 12% found once. This specimen consisted of PBMCs from the stem cell graft donor, obtained from the stem cell graft. The source is a human donor who donated a stem cell graft to a child with combined immunodeficiency. CDR3s include the opening cysteine and the closing phenylalanine or tryptophan. A D gene is named only where the DNA matches it firmly. Clone size, where shown, is once, few, many, or a class for clones that have expanded.

>TRBJ2-5|15|TRBV24-1|many|TRBD1
TGTGCCACCAGTGACCCCCGACAGGGTTCAGAGACCCAGTACTTC
CATSDPRQGSETQYF
>TRBJ2-7|14|TRBV5-4|few|.
TGTGCCAGCAGCCTACAGGGGCGCGGGAACGAGCAGTACTTC
CASSLQGRGNEQYF
>TRBJ2-7|15|TRBV7-9|.|.
TGTGCCAGCAGCTTAGGATGGCAGGGGTCCTACGAGCAGTACTTC
CASSLGWQGSYEQYF
>TRBJ2-3|15|TRBV28|many|.
TGTGCCAGCAGTTTATCGACTGGCACCACAGATACGCAGTATTTT
CASSLSTGTTDTQYF
>TRBJ1-1|14|TRBV27|.|TRBD1
TGTGCCAGCGGCCCCGGGACAGGGAACACTGAAGCTTTCTTT
CASGPGTGNTEAFF
>TRBJ2-5|15|TRBV5-1|few|.
TGCGCCAGCAGCTTTACTTCGAGGCAAAAAGAGACCCAGTACTTC
CASSFTSRQKETQYF
>TRBJ2-7|17|TRBV30|.|.
TGTGCCTGGAGTGCCCCGGTAGGCCGGGTACGCTCATACGAGCAGTACTTC
CAWSAPVGRVRSYEQYF
>TRBJ2-3|16|TRBV20-1|many|.
TGCAGTGCTAGAGATCTGCTGGCGGGATACACAGATACGCAGTATTTT
CSARDLLAGYTDTQYF
>TRBJ1-4|14|TRBV5-1|many|TRBD1
TGCGCCAGCAGCTCGGGACAGGGAGGTGAAAAACTGTTTTTT
CASSSGQGGEKLFF
>TRBJ2-1|15|TRBV12-3/TRBV12-4|few|TRBD2
TGTGCCAGCACGACCTTAGCGGGAGGGTACCATGAGCAGTTCTTC
CASTTLAGGYHEQFF
>TRBJ2-2|14|TRBV6-5|.|TRBD1
TGTGCCAGCAGTCGACAGGGTCGCGCCGGGGAGCTGTTTTTT
CASSRQGRAGELFF
>TRBJ2-5|13|TRBV15|many|.
TGTGCCACCAGCAGAGATAACGGGGAGACCCAGTACTTC
CATSRDNGETQYF
>TRBJ2-7|13|TRBV29-1|.|.
TGCAGCGTTGAAGGAGACTTAGACTACGAGCAGTACTTC
CSVEGDLDYEQYF
>TRBJ2-1|13|TRBV20-1|.|.
TGCAGTGCTAGACCTAACGGCTACAATGAGCAGTTCTTC
CSARPNGYNEQFF
>TRBJ2-3|15|TRBV7-7|.|TRBD1
TGTGCTAGCAGCCCCACGACAGGGGGCGCAGATACGCAGTATTTT
CASSPTTGGADTQYF
>TRBJ2-7|16|TRBV28|.|TRBD1
TGTGCCAGCAGTCCTACTTCCGGGACAGGGTACCCCGAGCAGTACTTC
CASSPTSGTGYPEQYF
>TRBJ1-1|13|TRBV20-1|many|TRBD1
TGCAGTGCTAGAGACCGGGACAGGTATAGGGCTTTCTTT
CSARDRDRYRAFF
>TRBJ2-1|14|TRBV12-3/TRBV12-4|.|.
TGTGCCAGCAGTTTGGGCAGGGTGGTCGATGAGCAGTTCTTC
CASSLGRVVDEQFF
>TRBJ2-3|15|TRBV5-1|few|.
TGCGCCAGCAGCCAAGGTAGCGGATTCACAGATACGCAGTATTTT
CASSQGSGFTDTQYF
>TRBJ2-2|15|TRBV4-3|many|.
TGCGCCAGCAGCCAAGATATGGGCTTGGCCGGGGAGCTGTTTTTT
CASSQDMGLAGELFF
>TRBJ2-3|12|TRBV11-1|.|.
TGTGCCAGCAGCTCGACTAGGATAACGCAGTATTTT
CASSSTRITQYF
>TRBJ2-2|16|TRBV7-3|.|.
TGTGCCAGCAGCTTAAGCGCCGGGCGAAGGACCGGGGAGCTGTTTTTT
CASSLSAGRRTGELFF
>TRBJ2-1|13|TRBV4-2|many|.
TGTGCCAGCAGCCAAGAATTTCGGCCTGAGCAGTTCTTC
CASSQEFRPEQFF
>TRBJ2-5|14|TRBV20-1|many|.
TGCAGTGCTAGATCGGGACCAACTTGGGAGACCCAGTACTTC
CSARSGPTWETQYF
>TRBJ2-6|16|TRBV4-2|few|.
TGTGCCAGCAGCCAGGCCGAGCGCTCTGGGGCCAACGTCCTGACTTTC
CASSQAERSGANVLTF
>TRBJ2-1|15|TRBV4-2|many|TRBD1
TGTGCCAGCAGCCAGGGACAGGGGGCCTACAATGAGCAGTTCTTC
CASSQGQGAYNEQFF
>TRBJ2-3|17|TRBV27|few|TRBD2
TGTGCCAGCAGTTTCCTAGCGGGGGCCGCTAGCACAGATACGCAGTATTTT
CASSFLAGAASTDTQYF
>TRBJ1-1|15|TRBV28|few|.
TGTGCCAGCAGCCCCATGTACTCTATGAACACTGAAGCTTTCTTT
CASSPMYSMNTEAFF
>TRBJ2-7|13|TRBV6-6|many|.
TGTGCCAGCAGGTATGGGCAGGGTAGCGAGCAGTACTTC
CASRYGQGSEQYF